This note documents a single TCR beta chain sequence. The authors ran two nested PCRs of approximately 17 and 9 cycles on TCRalpha and TCRbeta cDNA. TCRdb reanalyzed the 5' RACE reads and collapses them to one entry per CDR3 protein, without DNA. In total, the table holds 140,000 to 150,000 distinct CDR3 sequences. These data belong to a study of monozygotic twins with inflammatory bowel disease. There are 15 residues in the CDR3. The sequence came from a human donor with ulcerative colitis or Crohn's disease, or a healthy co-twin of an affected twin (not recorded which). The genes are TRBV12-3 or TRBV12-4 and TRBJ1-1; the D gene TCRdb calls, TRBD1, cannot be checked with no DNA. Sample: blood. This CDR3 reads CASSERGRGNAEAFF.